This is a list of T cell receptor beta chains from one sample in a study of regulatory T cells in long-lasting Graves disease. TCRdb reprocessed the multiplex PCR reads via MiXCR and lists one record per CDR3 protein. Of more than 350,000 distinct CDR3 sequences listed, about 21% were seen once; the top ten hold more than 13%. Here the sequenced sample was peripheral blood mononuclear cells (PBMCs), taken when the disease was refractory, from a patient treated with antithyroid drugs. These receptors were taken from a female donor with Graves disease. Both conserved end residues are part of each CDR3. D genes are given only for firm matches. Not all rows give a size; the values are once, few, many and, for expanded clones, a class.

v_gene	abundance	j_gene	d_gene	CDR3aa	CDR3nt
TRBV20-1	many	TRBJ2-5	TRBD2	CSARGTSGQETQYF	TGCAGTGCTAGAGGGACTAGCGGCCAAGAGACCCAGTACTTC
TRBV9	once	TRBJ1-6	NA	CASSVDLYNSPLHF	TGTGCCAGCAGCGTAGACCTCTATAATTCACCCCTCCACTTT
TRBV5-1	few	TRBJ2-2	TRBD2	CASSPSGLNTGELFF	TGCGCCAGCAGCCCTAGCGGCTTAAACACCGGGGAGCTGTTTTTT
TRBV7-9	many	TRBJ2-5	NA	CASTAPQGTETQYF	TGTGCCAGCACTGCCCCCCAGGGAACGGAGACCCAGTACTTC
TRBV6-5	many	TRBJ1-1	TRBD1	CASSLGTGGPEAEAFF	TGTGCCAGCAGTTTGGGGACAGGGGGCCCCGAGGCTGAAGCTTTCTTT
TRBV18	few	TRBJ1-6	NA	CASSPPSAERRDSPLHF	TGTGCCAGCTCACCACCGTCGGCAGAACGACGAGATTCACCCCTCCACTTT
TRBV7-9	many	TRBJ1-2	NA	CASSSTVSLNYGYTF	TGTGCCAGCAGCTCGACAGTCTCCCTTAACTATGGCTACACCTTC
TRBV5-6	many	TRBJ2-2	NA	CASSLGVRREGELFF	TGTGCCAGCAGCTTGGGGGTCCGGCGGGAAGGGGAGCTGTTTTTT
TRBV20-1	many	TRBJ2-7	TRBD1	CSARCRDRGPYEQYF	TGCAGTGCTAGGTGTAGAGACAGGGGGCCCTACGAGCAGTACTTC
TRBV28	many	TRBJ1-6	NA	CASSSVGLSTLYNSPLHF	TGTGCCAGCAGCTCCGTGGGGTTATCCACACTTTATAATTCACCCCTCCACTTT
TRBV28	many	TRBJ1-4	NA	CASIQWGAREKLFF	TGTGCCAGCATCCAATGGGGGGCTCGTGAAAAACTGTTTTTT
TRBV9	few	TRBJ2-7	TRBD1	CASSVAERGQDEQYF	TGTGCCAGCAGCGTAGCGGAGAGGGGGCAGGACGAGCAGTACTTC
TRBV7-9	few	TRBJ2-7	NA	CASSRGEGEQYF	TGTGCCAGCAGCAGGGGCGAGGGCGAGCAGTACTTC
TRBV19	many	TRBJ2-7	TRBD2	CASRSSGSGYEQYF	TGTGCCAGTCGTTCTAGCGGGAGCGGGTACGAGCAGTACTTC
TRBV7-9	NA	TRBJ1-4	TRBD1	CASSSRRDSGSTNEKLFF	TGTGCCAGCAGCTCGCGCCGGGACAGCGGATCAACTAATGAAAAACTGTTTTTT
TRBV7-6	few	TRBJ1-1	NA	CASSFTAGDEAFF	TGTGCCAGCAGCTTCACCGCAGGGGATGAAGCTTTCTTT
TRBV27	many	TRBJ2-7	TRBD1	CASSSTGGGYEQYF	TGTGCCAGCAGTTCCACAGGGGGCGGCTACGAGCAGTACTTC
TRBV7-8	few	TRBJ2-6	TRBD1	CASSLLQGRSGANVLTF	TGTGCCAGCAGCTTATTACAGGGGAGATCTGGGGCCAACGTCCTGACTTTC
TRBV7-9	many	TRBJ1-4	NA	CASSSGTNEKLFF	TGTGCCAGCAGCTCGGGTACTAATGAAAAACTGTTTTTT
TRBV20-1	few	TRBJ2-5	TRBD2	CSALAVEQETQYF	TGCAGTGCTCTAGCGGTAGAACAAGAGACCCAGTACTTC
TRBV3-1	NA	TRBJ1-3	NA	CASSQPQRGLGNTIYF	TGTGCCAGCAGCCAACCGCAGCGGGGGCTCGGAAACACCATATATTTT
TRBV20-1	many	TRBJ1-5	NA	CSARTGTVYSNQPQHF	TGCAGTGCTAGGACAGGAACTGTTTATAGCAATCAGCCCCAGCATTTT
TRBV5-5	NA	TRBJ2-5	NA	CASSLWARGETQYF	TGTGCCAGCAGCTTGTGGGCACGCGGCGAGACCCAGTACTTC
TRBV20-1	NA	TRBJ2-7	NA	CSARGEGAPIYEQYF	TGCAGTGCTAGAGGCGAGGGAGCCCCCATCTACGAGCAGTACTTC
TRBV27	few	TRBJ2-2	TRBD2	CASSLEWGSGSRGTGELFF	TGTGCCAGCAGTTTAGAATGGGGTAGCGGGAGCCGGGGCACCGGGGAGCTGTTTTTT
TRBV2	many	TRBJ1-4	TRBD1	CATYRGTELTTNEKLFF	TGTGCCACCTACCGAGGGACAGAATTAACAACTAATGAAAAACTGTTTTTT
TRBV2	many	TRBJ2-7	TRBD2	CALGTSGSYEQYF	TGTGCCCTCGGCACTAGCGGGAGCTACGAGCAGTACTTC